This paragraph reports one TCR beta chain. This entry is derived from a study of T cell changes during pregnancy in multiple sclerosis. Germline V lookup: CDR1 KGHSH, CDR2 LQKENI. V was clipped by 3 bases and J by 8 bases, with 11 bases between them. The CDR3 loop spans 13 amino acids. This table comes from immunoSEQ multiplex PCR, and its TCRdb copy is limited to in-frame clones, with some not included. The data hold about 36,000 clones, with approximately 92% observed a single time. The sequence was obtained from a female donor with multiple sclerosis, enrolled in a pregnancy study. This chain links TRBV18 with TRBJ1-3, with D hard to call. The sequenced sample consisted of PBMCs (not recorded whether the cells were cultured). The CDR3 nucleotides read TGTGCCAGCTCACCCGGAGCAGGTTACACCATATATTTT. This sequence encodes CASSPGAGYTIYF.